Sequencing of this T cell receptor beta chain was carried out in a study of blood T cells in healthy people across ages. General study points: Donors of long life had a larger count of naive CD4+ cells and greater diversity than aged donors.

All donors came from Russia, were Caucasian and healthy, and spanned ages roughly 6 to 100. Germline-derived CDR1 and CDR2 are MDHEN and SYDVKM. CDR3 length equals 12 residues. Turning to this clonotype: Its antigen is unidentified. An end of the junction differs from the germline gene, which may be a read error.

The second PCR ran about 6 to 11 cycles with a sample-barcoded 5' primer and J-beta primers. Through a template-switch adaptor with 12 random nucleotides, each cDNA molecule received a tag. In TCRdb, the 5' RACE reads were re-called with MiXCR into one record per CDR3 protein. This table has fewer than 2,000,000 distinct CDR3 sequences, roughly a third appearing once. The sample was blood. The chain has TRBV28 and TRBJ2-7; D gene ambiguous. The clonotype originates from a woman aged 25 to 39 in good health. For the CDR3, the DNA is TGTGCCAGCAGTCTTACTCGCTACGAGCGGTACTTC. Protein product: CASSLTRYERYF. The full variable domain, in which reference TRBV28 and TRBJ2-7 provide the parts outside the CDR3, is DVKVTQSSRYLVKRTGEKVFLECVQDMDHENMFWYRQDPGLGLRLIYFSYDVKMKEKGDIPEGYSVSREKKERFSLILESASTNQTSMYLCASSLTRYERYFGPGTRLTVT.